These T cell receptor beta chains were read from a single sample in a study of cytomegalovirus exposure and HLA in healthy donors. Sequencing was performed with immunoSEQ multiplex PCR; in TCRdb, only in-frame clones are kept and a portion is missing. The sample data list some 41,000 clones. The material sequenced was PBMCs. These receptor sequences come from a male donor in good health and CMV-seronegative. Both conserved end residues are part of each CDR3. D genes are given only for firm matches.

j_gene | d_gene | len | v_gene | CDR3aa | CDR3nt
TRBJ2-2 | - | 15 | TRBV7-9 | CASKVRGTFTGELFF | TGTGCCAGTAAGGTCCGGGGGACCTTCACCGGGGAGCTGTTTTTT
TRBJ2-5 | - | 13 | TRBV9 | CASSDGNQETQYF | TGTGCCAGCAGCGACGGGAACCAAGAGACCCAGTACTTC
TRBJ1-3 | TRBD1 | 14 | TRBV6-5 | CASSDRASGNTIYF | TGTGCCAGCAGTGACAGGGCCTCTGGAAACACCATATATTTT
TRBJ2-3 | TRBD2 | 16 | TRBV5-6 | CASSSLSGGSTDTQYF | TGTGCCAGCAGCTCCCTCAGCGGGGGTAGCACAGATACGCAGTATTTT
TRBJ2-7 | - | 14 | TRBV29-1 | CSVARQGRTNEQYF | TGCAGCGTTGCTCGGCAGGGTAGAACAAACGAGCAGTACTTC
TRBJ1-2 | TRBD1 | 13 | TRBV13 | CASSSQGAGGYTF | TGTGCCAGCAGCTCCCAGGGGGCGGGAGGCTACACCTTC
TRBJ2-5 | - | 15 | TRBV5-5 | CASSGTLTVQETQYF | TGTGCCAGCAGCGGAACGTTGACAGTCCAAGAGACCCAGTACTTC
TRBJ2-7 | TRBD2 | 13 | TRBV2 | CASGGLAAYEQYF | TGTGCCAGCGGGGGACTAGCGGCCTACGAGCAGTACTTC
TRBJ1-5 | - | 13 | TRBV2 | CASSDGRHQPQHF | TGTGCCAGCAGTGACGGCAGGCATCAGCCCCAGCATTTT
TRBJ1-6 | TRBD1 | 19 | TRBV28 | CASSVTLGQGVAYNSPLHF | TGTGCCAGCAGTGTAACCCTGGGACAGGGAGTAGCCTATAATTCACCCCTCCACTTT
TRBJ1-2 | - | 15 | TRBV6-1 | CASSMREGANYGYTF | TGTGCCAGCAGCATGCGTGAGGGAGCTAACTATGGCTACACCTTC
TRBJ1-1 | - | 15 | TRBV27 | CASSPQGLLNTEAFF | TGTGCCAGCAGTCCACAAGGACTTCTGAACACTGAAGCTTTCTTT
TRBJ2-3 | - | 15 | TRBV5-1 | CASSLTTSSTDTQYF | TGCGCCAGCAGCTTGACTACTAGTAGCACAGATACGCAGTATTTT
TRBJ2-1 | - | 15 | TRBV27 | CASSLEASSYNEQFF | TGTGCCAGCAGTTTAGAGGCCAGCTCCTACAATGAGCAGTTCTTC
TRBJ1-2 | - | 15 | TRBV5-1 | CASSLGDRSNYGYTF | TGCGCCAGCAGCTTGGGCGACAGATCTAACTATGGCTACACCTTC
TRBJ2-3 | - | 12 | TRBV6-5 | CASSSSRREQYF | TGTGCCAGCAGTTCCAGTAGGCGGGAGCAGTATTTT
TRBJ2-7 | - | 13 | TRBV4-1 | CASSQESGDEQYF | TGCGCCAGCAGCCAAGAGTCAGGGGACGAGCAGTACTTC
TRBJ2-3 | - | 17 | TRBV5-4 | CASSRSGTSKMTDTQYF | TGTGCCAGCAGCCGTTCCGGGACATCGAAAATGACAGATACGCAGTATTTT
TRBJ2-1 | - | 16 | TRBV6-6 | CASSLLEPSSYNEQFF | TGTGCCAGCAGCCTCCTGGAGCCATCCTCCTACAATGAGCAGTTCTTC
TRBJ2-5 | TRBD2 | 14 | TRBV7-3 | CASSLLGLGQTQYF | TGTGCCAGCAGCCTTCTCGGACTAGGTCAGACCCAGTACTTC
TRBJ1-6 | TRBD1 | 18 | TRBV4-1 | CASSQSKTGTGGNSPLHF | TGCGCCAGCAGCCAATCAAAAACCGGGACAGGGGGTAATTCACCCCTCCACTTT
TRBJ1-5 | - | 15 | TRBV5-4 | CASSLGGTGNQPQHF | TGTGCCAGCAGCTTGGGGGGCACTGGCAATCAGCCCCAGCATTTT